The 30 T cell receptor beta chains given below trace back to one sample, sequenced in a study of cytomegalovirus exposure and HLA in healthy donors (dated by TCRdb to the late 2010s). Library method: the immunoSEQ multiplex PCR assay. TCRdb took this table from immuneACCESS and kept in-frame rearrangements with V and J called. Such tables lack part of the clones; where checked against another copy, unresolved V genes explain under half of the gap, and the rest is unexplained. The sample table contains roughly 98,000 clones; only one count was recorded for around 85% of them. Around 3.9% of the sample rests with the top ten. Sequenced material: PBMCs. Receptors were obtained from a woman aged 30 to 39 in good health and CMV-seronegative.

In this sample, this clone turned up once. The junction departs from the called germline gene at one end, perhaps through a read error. The CDR3 region is CASSSVGTTARF. The DNA of the CDR3 is TGTGCCAGCAGTTCAGTAGGTACCACAGCTCGCTTC. The V call is TRBV28, the J call TRBJ2-7; D is ambiguous. The CDR3 is 12 amino acids. Looked up from germline, CDR1 is MDHEN and CDR2 is SYDVKM.

In nucleotides, the CDR3 is TGTGCCATCAGTGGCGGGGGCAATTCACCCCTCCACTTT. Its translation: CAISGGGNSPLHF. The chain carries TRBV10-3 and TRBJ1-6, with D possibly TRBD1 on 6 matching bases. Looked up from germline, CDR1 is ENHRY and CDR2 is SYGVKD. Trimming shortened V by 4 bases and J by 7 bases, and 8 bases separated the two germline ends. CDR3 size: 13 residues.

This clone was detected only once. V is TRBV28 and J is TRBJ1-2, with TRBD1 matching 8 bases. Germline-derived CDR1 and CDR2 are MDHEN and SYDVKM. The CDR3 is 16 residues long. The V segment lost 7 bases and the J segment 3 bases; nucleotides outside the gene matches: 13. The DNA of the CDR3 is TGTGCCAGCACTCAACCAAGGGGGACAGGATACTATGGCTACACCTTC. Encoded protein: CASTQPRGTGYYGYTF.

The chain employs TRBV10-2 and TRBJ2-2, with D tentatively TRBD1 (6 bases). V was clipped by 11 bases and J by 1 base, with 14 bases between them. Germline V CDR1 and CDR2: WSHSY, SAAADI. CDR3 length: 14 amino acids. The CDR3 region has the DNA TGCGCCGGCCGGACAGAAGTGAACACCGGGGAGCTGTTTTTT. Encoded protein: CAGRTEVNTGELFF.

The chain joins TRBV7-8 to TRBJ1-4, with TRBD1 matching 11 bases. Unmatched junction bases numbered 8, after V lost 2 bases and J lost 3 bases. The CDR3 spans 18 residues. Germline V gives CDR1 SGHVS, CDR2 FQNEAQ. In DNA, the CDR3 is TGTGCCAGCAGCTTAAGGACAGGGGGCCGGAGAGCTAATGAAAAACTGTTTTTT. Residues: CASSLRTGGRRANEKLFF.

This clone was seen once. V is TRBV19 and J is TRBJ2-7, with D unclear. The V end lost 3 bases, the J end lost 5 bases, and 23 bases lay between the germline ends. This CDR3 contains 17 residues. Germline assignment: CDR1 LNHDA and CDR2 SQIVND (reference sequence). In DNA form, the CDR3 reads TGTGCCAGTAGTATGAAGGTGGCGCCCGCAGGTTGGGACGAGCAGTACTTC. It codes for CASSMKVAPAGWDEQYF.

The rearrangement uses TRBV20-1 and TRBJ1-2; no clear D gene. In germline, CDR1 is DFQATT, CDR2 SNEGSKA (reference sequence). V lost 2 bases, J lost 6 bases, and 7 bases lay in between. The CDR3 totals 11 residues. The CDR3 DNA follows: TGCAGTGCTAGACAAGCGGATGGCTACACCTTC. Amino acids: CSARQADGYTF.

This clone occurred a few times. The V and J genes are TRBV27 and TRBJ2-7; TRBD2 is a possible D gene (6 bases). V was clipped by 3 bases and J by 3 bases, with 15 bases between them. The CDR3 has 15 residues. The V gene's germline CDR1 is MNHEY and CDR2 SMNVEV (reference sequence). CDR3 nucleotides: TGTGCCAGCAGTTTGGTCGGGGGTGGGAACTACGAGCAGTACTTC. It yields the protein CASSLVGGGNYEQYF.

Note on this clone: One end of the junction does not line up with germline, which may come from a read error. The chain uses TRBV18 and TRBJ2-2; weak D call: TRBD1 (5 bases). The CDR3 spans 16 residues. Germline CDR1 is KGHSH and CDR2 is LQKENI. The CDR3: CASRNRQLSHTGELFF. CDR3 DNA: TGTGCCAGCCGAAATCGACAGCTATCACACACCGGCGAGCTGTTTTTT.

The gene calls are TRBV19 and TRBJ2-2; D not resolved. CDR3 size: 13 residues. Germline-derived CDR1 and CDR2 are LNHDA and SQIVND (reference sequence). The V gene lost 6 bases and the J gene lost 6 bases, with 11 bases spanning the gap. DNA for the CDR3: TGTGCCAGTAGGCAGGCTGTGGCCGGGGAGCTGTTTTTT. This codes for CASRQAVAGELFF.

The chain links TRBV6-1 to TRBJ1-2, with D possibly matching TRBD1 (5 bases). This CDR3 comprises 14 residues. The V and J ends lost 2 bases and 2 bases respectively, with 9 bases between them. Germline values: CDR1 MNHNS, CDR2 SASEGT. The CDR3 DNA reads TGTGCCAGCAGTGAAATTGGGGCGAACTATGGCTACACCTTC. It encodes CASSEIGANYGYTF.

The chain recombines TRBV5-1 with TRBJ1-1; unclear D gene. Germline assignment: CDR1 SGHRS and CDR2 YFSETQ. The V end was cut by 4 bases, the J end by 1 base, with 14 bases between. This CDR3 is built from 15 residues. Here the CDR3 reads CASSPSTGRNTEAFF. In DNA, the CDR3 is TGCGCCAGCAGCCCCTCGACCGGGAGGAACACTGAAGCTTTCTTT.

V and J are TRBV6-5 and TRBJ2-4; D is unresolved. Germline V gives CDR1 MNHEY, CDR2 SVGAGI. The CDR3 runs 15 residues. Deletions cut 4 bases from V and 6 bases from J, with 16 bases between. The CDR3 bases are TGTGCCAGCAGTTCGGTAGGAGACCGGAGAAACATTCAGTACTTC. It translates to CASSSVGDRRNIQYF.

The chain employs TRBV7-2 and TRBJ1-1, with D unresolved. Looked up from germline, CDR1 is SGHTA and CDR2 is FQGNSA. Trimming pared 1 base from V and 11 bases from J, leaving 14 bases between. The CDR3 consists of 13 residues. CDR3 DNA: TGTGCCAGCAGCTTAGAATTAGAGACGGGGGCTTTCTTT. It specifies CASSLELETGAFF.

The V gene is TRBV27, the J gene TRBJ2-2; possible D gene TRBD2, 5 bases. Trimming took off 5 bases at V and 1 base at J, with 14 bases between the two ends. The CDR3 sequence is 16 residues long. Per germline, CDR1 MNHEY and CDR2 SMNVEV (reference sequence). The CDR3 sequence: CASSPRGVRNTGELFF. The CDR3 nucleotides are TGTGCCAGCAGTCCCCGGGGTGTTAGGAACACCGGGGAGCTGTTTTTT.

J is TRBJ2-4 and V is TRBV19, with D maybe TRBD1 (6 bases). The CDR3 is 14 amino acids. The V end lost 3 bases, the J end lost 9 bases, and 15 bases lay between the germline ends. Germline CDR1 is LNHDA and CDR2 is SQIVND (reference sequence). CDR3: CASSIGPSGAIQYF. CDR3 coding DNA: TGTGCCAGTAGTATCGGTCCATCAGGGGCCATTCAGTACTTC.

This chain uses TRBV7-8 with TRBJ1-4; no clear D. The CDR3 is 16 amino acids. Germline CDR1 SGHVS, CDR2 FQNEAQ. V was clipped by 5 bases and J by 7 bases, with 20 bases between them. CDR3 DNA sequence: TGTGCCAGCAGCCAGCGGACCCAATTAACTGGTGAAAAACTGTTTTTT. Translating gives CASSQRTQLTGEKLFF.

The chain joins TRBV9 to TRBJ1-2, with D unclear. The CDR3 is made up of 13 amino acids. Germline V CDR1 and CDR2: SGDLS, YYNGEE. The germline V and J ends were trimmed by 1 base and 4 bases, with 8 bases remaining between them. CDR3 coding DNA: TGTGCCAGCAGCGTATCCGGGATCTATGGCTACACCTTC. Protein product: CASSVSGIYGYTF.

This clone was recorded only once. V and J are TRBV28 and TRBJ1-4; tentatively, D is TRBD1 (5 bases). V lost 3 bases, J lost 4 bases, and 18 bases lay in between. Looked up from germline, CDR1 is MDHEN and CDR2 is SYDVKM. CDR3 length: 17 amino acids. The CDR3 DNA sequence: TGTGCCAGCAGTTTTCAAGGGGCGCAATTTTTTAATGAAAAACTGTTTTTT. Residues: CASSFQGAQFFNEKLFF.

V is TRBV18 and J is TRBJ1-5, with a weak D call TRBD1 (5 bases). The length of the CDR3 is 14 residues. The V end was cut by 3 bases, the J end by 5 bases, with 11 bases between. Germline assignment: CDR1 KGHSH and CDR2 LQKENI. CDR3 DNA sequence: TGTGCCAGCTCACCCGACGGGGGAGATCAGCCCCAGCATTTT. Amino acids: CASSPDGGDQPQHF.

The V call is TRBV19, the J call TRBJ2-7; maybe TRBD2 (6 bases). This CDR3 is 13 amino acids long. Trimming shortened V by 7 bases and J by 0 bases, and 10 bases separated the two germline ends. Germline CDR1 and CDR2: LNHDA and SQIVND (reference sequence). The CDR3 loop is CASTARDSYEQYF. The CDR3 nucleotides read TGTGCCAGTACGGCGCGGGACTCCTACGAGCAGTACTTC.

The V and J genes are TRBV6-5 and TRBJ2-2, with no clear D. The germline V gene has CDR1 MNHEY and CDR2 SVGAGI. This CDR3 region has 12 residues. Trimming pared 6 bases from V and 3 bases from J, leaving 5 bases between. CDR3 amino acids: CASSTYTGELFF. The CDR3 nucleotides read TGTGCCAGCAGCACTTACACCGGGGAGCTGTTTTTT.

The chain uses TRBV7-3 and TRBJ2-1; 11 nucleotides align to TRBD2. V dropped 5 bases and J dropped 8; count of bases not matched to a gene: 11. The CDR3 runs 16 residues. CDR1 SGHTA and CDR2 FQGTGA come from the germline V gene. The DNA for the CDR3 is TGTGCCAGCAGCCCGGACTCTAGCGGGAGGCGGCATGAGCAGTTCTTC. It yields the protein CASSPDSSGRRHEQFF.

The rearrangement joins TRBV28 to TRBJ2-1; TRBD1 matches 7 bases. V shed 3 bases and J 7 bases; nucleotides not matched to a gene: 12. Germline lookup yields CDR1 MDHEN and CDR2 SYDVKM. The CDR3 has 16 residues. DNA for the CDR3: TGTGCCAGCAGTTTGCAGGGGGTCGATAGGGGAAATGAGCAGTTCTTC. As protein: CASSLQGVDRGNEQFF.

CDR3 DNA: TGTGCCAGCAGCGTGGGACAGGGGGCGCAAAATGAGCAGTTCTTC. This codes for CASSVGQGAQNEQFF. The chain joins TRBV9 to TRBJ2-1; the match to TRBD1 covers 12 bases. The CDR3 contains 15 residues. Germline values: CDR1 SGDLS, CDR2 YYNGEE. V lost 2 bases and J lost 7; bases outside the gene matches: 4.

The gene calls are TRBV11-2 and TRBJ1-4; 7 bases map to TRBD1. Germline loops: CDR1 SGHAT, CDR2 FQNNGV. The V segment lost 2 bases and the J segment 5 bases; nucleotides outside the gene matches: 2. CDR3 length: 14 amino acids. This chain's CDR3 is CASSLRDRNEKLFF. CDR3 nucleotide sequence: TGTGCCAGCAGCTTAAGGGACAGAAATGAAAAACTGTTTTTT.

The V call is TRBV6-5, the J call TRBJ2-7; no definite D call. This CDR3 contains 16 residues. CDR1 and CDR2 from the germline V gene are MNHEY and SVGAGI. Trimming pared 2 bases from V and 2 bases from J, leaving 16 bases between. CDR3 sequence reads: CASSYGRWAGTYEQYF. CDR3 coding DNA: TGTGCCAGCAGTTACGGTCGGTGGGCAGGAACCTACGAGCAGTACTTC.

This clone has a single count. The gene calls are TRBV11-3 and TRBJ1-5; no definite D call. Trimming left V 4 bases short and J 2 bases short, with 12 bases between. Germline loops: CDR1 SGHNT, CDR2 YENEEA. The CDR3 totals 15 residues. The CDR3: CASSSEREGNQPQHF. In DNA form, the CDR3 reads TGTGCCAGCAGCTCCGAGAGGGAGGGCAATCAGCCCCAGCATTTT.

The CDR3 sequence is CASSLFPGAILGEQFF. For the CDR3, the DNA is TGTGCCAGCAGTTTGTTTCCGGGAGCGATCCTAGGTGAGCAGTTCTTC. This chain joins TRBV27 and TRBJ2-1; a weak D match, TRBD2 (6 bases). The germline CDR1 and CDR2 sequences are MNHEY and SMNVEV (reference sequence). V lost 3 bases to trimming and J lost 9 bases, with 21 bases between them. CDR3 length: 16 amino acids.

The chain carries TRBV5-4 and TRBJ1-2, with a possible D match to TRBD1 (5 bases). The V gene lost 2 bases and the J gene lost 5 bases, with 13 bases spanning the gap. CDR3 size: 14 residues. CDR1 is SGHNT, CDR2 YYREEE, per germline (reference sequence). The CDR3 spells CASSFTQVRYGYTF. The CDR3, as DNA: TGTGCCAGCAGCTTTACACAGGTTCGGTATGGCTACACCTTC.